The next 6 T cell receptor beta chains were all read from a single sample in a study of T cells in Graves' hyperthyroidism and ophthalmopathy. What was amplified from RNA transcripts were TCR beta CDR3 regions. The HTBI set primed first-round TCR CDR3 RT-PCR. TCRdb recomputed calls from the multiplex PCR reads with MiXCR, one row per CDR3 protein. The sample yields approximately 430,000 distinct CDR3 sequences, 15% to 18% seen once. Sequencing input: blood. These receptors came from a woman aged 18-35 years with Graves' hyperthyroidism.

The chain is built from TRBV5-1 and TRBJ2-1; TRBD2 matches 14 bases. J was trimmed by 7 bases and V by 7 bases; bases with no gene match: 7. CDR1 and CDR2 from the germline V gene are SGHRS and YFSETQ. The CDR3 is 15 amino acids. The CDR3 region is CASGSGTSGGNEQFF. The CDR3 coding sequence is TGCGCCAGCGGGTCCGGGACTAGCGGGGGAAATGAGCAGTTCTTC.

In this sample, this clonotype turned up many times. The chain uses TRBV30 and TRBJ1-2, with no clear D. V lost 0 bases and J 8 bases, leaving 16 bases between the germline ends. CDR3 size: 14 residues. Germline CDR1 and CDR2: GTSNPN and SVGIG (reference sequence). The CDR3, as DNA: TGTGCCTGGAGTGTACCCTGGACCGGTGGGGGCTACACCTTC. This encodes CAWSVPWTGGGYTF.

This clonotype was observed once. V is TRBV20-1 and J is TRBJ1-1, with D possibly TRBD1 on 5 matching bases. Germline V lookup: CDR1 DFQATT, CDR2 SNEGSKA (reference sequence). V gave up 5 bases and J gave up 5 bases, with 18 bases separating them. The CDR3 consists of 14 residues. Here the CDR3 reads CSAVPGGGRTEAFF. For the CDR3, the DNA is TGCAGTGCTGTACCGGGGGGAGGTAGGACTGAAGCTTTCTTT.

The table lists this clonotype with a count of one. The chain employs TRBV7-3 and TRBJ2-3, with 7 positions matching TRBD2. Germline-derived CDR1 and CDR2 are SGHTA and FQGTGA. The CDR3 length is 14 residues. Trimming removed 8 bases from V and 4 bases from J; junction bases left unmatched: 9. The CDR3 DNA reads TGTGCCAGCCGCGGGGGAGGGCAGGCAGATACGCAGTATTTT. It encodes CASRGGGQADTQYF.

This clonotype has a count of ten or more. The rearrangement uses TRBV6-1 and TRBJ1-1; 7 positions match TRBD1. The CDR3 covers 16 residues. The germline V gene has CDR1 MNHNS and CDR2 SASEGT. The ends lost 6 bases at V and 0 bases at J; junction bases unmatched: 10. CDR3 in amino acids: CASRTGAWKVNTEAFF. CDR3 DNA sequence: TGTGCCAGCAGAACAGGGGCCTGGAAAGTGAACACTGAAGCTTTCTTT.

This clonotype appeared many times. The chain has TRBV2 and TRBJ2-7; 10 positions match TRBD2. From germline, CDR1 is SNHLY and CDR2 FYNNEI. CDR3 length: 16 residues. Losses at the gene ends were 4 bases for V and 3 bases for J; bases not matched to a gene: 9. The CDR3 loop reads CASSVSSGGSGYEQYF. The CDR3 bases are TGTGCCAGCAGTGTATCTAGCGGGGGCTCAGGCTACGAGCAGTACTTC.